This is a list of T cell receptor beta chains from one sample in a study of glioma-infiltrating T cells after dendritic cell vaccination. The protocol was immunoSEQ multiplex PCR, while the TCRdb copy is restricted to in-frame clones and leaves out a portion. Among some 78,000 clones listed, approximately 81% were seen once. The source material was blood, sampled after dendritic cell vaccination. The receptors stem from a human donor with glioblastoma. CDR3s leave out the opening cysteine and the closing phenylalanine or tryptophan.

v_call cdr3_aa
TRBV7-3 ASSSDGTGSYT
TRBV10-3 AISAGQGKNQPQH
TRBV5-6 ASSPPTGPDEQY
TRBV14 ASSPTGGNQPQH
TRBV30 AWSALTSGMRYEQY
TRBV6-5 ASSYSHSGNTEAF
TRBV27 ASSITGESSYEQY
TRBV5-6 ASSFGTSGGATGELF
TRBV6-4 ASSATSGNTDTQY
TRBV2 ASSEPGTGEAYEQY
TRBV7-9 ASSLEGAEAF
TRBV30 AWTIGQANTEAF
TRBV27 ASSVLTGYEQY
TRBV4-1 ASSSPPTKQGANYNEQF
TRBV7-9 ASSEPGLAGAYEQY
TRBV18 ASSPPLAGPSREQY
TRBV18 ASSPRLQETQY
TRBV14 ASSPRVSYEQY
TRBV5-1 ASTLAGVNEQF
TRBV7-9 ASSFGQNEAF
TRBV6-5 ASSLNPVLNTEAF
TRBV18 ASSEYRDRDYEQY
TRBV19 ASSTRQGNTEAF